This T cell receptor beta chain was identified in a study of control samples from healthy donors and cancer patients. TCRdb's table, derived via immunoSEQ multiplex PCR, lists solely in-frame clones and lacks some. The top ten clones hold around 20% of a sample with 65,000 to 100,000 clones, around 87% of them seen once. Sequenced sample: blood. This clonotype originated in a man between 50 and 59 years old in good health.

The CDR3: CASRYRGGQPQHF. The CDR3 nucleotides are TGTGCCAGCAGGTACAGGGGGGGCCAGCCCCAGCATTTT. The chain employs TRBV6-2 or TRBV6-3 and TRBJ1-5, with 8 bases identical to TRBD1. This CDR3 is 13 amino acids long. V shed 6 bases, J shed 7 bases, and the junction held 5 bases outside the gene matches. Looked up from germline, CDR1 is MNHEY and CDR2 is SVGEGT.